The entry below describes one T cell receptor beta chain. Trimming shortened V by 0 bases and J by 4 bases, and 10 bases separated the two germline ends. CDR1 and CDR2 (germline): SGHNT, YENEEA. The CDR3 totals 15 residues. This specimen belongs to a study of CD8 T cells in ankylosing spondylitis. TCRdb itself ran the 5' RACE reads through MiXCR, one entry per CDR3 protein. The sample holds more than 150,000 distinct CDR3 sequences; over 15% are singletons and the top ten take around 4.7%. The material sequenced was blood, either unsorted or a sorted T cell fraction (not recorded which). The chain uses TRBV11-3 and TRBJ2-1; D not certain. This TCR derives from a male donor under 30 with ankylosing spondylitis or in good health (not recorded which). The DNA of the CDR3 is TGTGCCAGCAGCTTAGATGGGATCGGTTACAATGAGCAGTTCTTC. This encodes CASSLDGIGYNEQFF.